These 20 T cell receptor beta chains were all obtained from the same sample, sequenced in a study of blood T cell repertoires in COVID-19. Profiled with immunoSEQ multiplex PCR; TCRdb holds only in-frame clones, not every one. The table lists about 150,000 clones, 80% to 90% of them singletons. Sequencing was carried out using peripheral blood. These TCRs come from a woman in her sixties with active COVID-19.

This chain joins TRBV6-2 or TRBV6-3 and TRBJ2-3; 11 bases map to TRBD2. The CDR3 spans 17 residues. V trimming: 2 bases; J trimming: 4 bases; junction bases outside the gene matches: 8. CDR1 and CDR2 (germline): MNHEY, SVGEGT. CDR3 amino acids: CASSYGWLAGGSDTQYF. The CDR3 coding sequence is TGTGCCAGCAGTTACGGGTGGCTAGCGGGAGGCTCAGATACGCAGTATTTT.

This clone occurred once. The DNA of the CDR3 is TGTGCCAGCAGTCCGCGAATAGAGCGGAAGACCCAGTACTTC. Its translation: CASSPRIERKTQYF. The chain couples TRBV27 to TRBJ2-5, with D perhaps TRBD2 (5 bases). The CDR3 is 14 amino acids. The V gene's germline CDR1 is MNHEY and CDR2 SMNVEV (reference sequence). Trimming left V 5 bases short and J 6 bases short, with 16 bases between.

For the CDR3, the DNA is TGTGCCAGCAGCGTAGCTGCGACAGGGGGCTACACTGAAGCTTTCTTT. It translates to CASSVAATGGYTEAFF. V usage is TRBV9 and J usage is TRBJ1-1; 10 nucleotides align to TRBD1. The CDR3 runs to 16 residues. The V gene end was trimmed by 0 bases and the J gene end by 3 bases; junction bases not matched to a gene: 5. Germline assignment: CDR1 SGDLS and CDR2 YYNGEE.

The chain links TRBV11-2 to TRBJ1-4; TRBD1 might be the D (6 bases). CDR1 SGHAT and CDR2 FQNNGV come from the germline V gene. The CDR3 spans 18 residues. V was trimmed by 0 bases and J by 3 bases, leaving 17 bases between them. The CDR3 DNA reads as TGTGCCAGCAGCTTAGAACCCCCTAGACAGGCAGCTAATGAAAAACTGTTTTTT. Translated, it gives CASSLEPPRQAANEKLFF.

This sequence joins TRBV24-1 and TRBJ2-3, with 8 bases lining up with TRBD2. Unmatched junction bases numbered 2, after V lost 5 bases and J lost 8 bases. Germline values: CDR1 KGHDR, CDR2 SFDVKD. The CDR3 has 12 amino acids. The CDR3 DNA sequence: TGTGCCACCAGTGCCCGGGGGGGTACGCAGTATTTT. This encodes CATSARGGTQYF.

A single count supports this clone. The chain employs TRBV6-6 and TRBJ2-7; a weak D match, TRBD1 (6 bases). Germline V CDR1 and CDR2: MNHNY, SVGAGI (reference sequence). V lost 7 bases, J lost 6 bases, and 16 bases lay in between. The CDR3 spans 13 residues. CDR3: CASNKDRFLEQYF. In DNA form, the CDR3 reads TGTGCCAGCAATAAGGACAGATTCCTCGAGCAGTACTTC.

The J gene is TRBJ2-6, the V gene TRBV19; D might be TRBD1 (6 bases). This CDR3 has 16 amino acids. Trimming removed 6 bases at V and 2 bases at J, with 14 bases between. Germline CDR1 LNHDA, CDR2 SQIVND (reference sequence). CDR3 residues: CASRDLQGTGANVLTF. The DNA for the CDR3 is TGTGCCAGTAGGGATCTACAGGGAACTGGGGCCAACGTCCTGACTTTC.

This chain links TRBV5-8 with TRBJ2-1; 10 bases line up with TRBD2. The CDR3 is 14 residues long. The trim removed 2 bases at V and 10 bases at J, leaving 6 bases unmatched. The V gene's germline CDR1 is SGHTS and CDR2 YDEGEE. This CDR3 reads CASSFGLAAGEQFF. CDR3 in DNA: TGTGCCAGCAGCTTCGGACTAGCGGCCGGAGAGCAGTTCTTC.

This clone was detected only once. The chain employs TRBV5-1 and TRBJ2-7, with TRBD1 matching over 8 bases. Germline lookup yields CDR1 SGHRS and CDR2 YFSETQ. J gave up 6 bases and V 4 bases, and 9 bases lay outside the gene matches. The CDR3 runs 14 residues. In nucleotides, the CDR3 is TGCGCCAGCAGCCCTACGACAGGGGACTTCGAGCAGTACTTC. Protein sequence: CASSPTTGDFEQYF.

This rearrangement joins TRBV28 to TRBJ2-5; 7 bases match TRBD2. CDR3 length equals 13 residues. Unmatched junction bases numbered 6, after V lost 5 bases and J lost 6 bases. The germline gives CDR1 MDHEN, CDR2 SYDVKM. The CDR3 nucleotides read TGTGCCAGCAGTCAGTCAGCGGGGAAGACCCAGTACTTC. Amino acids: CASSQSAGKTQYF.

The CDR3 protein is CASSLETSGRPGHEQYF. The CDR3 DNA reads as TGTGCCAGCAGTCTGGAGACTAGCGGGAGGCCCGGCCACGAGCAGTACTTC. The chain joins TRBV27 to TRBJ2-7; 13 bases are a match to TRBD2. Germline V gene lookup returns CDR1 MNHEY and CDR2 SMNVEV (reference sequence). The CDR3 runs 17 residues. V lost 5 bases to trimming and J lost 5 bases; unmatched junction nucleotides: 12.

The V and J genes are TRBV7-6 and TRBJ2-7; 7 nucleotides agree with TRBD2. CDR1 is SGHVS, CDR2 FNYEAQ, per germline. V lost 4 bases to trimming and J lost 3 bases; unmatched junction nucleotides: 9. The CDR3 extends over 15 amino acids. CDR3 nucleotides: TGTGCCAGCAGCTCGTCACTGGGGGGGGGCTACGAGCAGTACTTC. Protein product: CASSSSLGGGYEQYF.

This chain uses TRBV6-1 with TRBJ1-5; perhaps TRBD1 as D (6 bases). Trimming removed 2 bases from V and 5 bases from J, with 13 bases in between. CDR1 MNHNS and CDR2 SASEGT come from the germline V gene. The CDR3 runs 15 residues. The CDR3 sequence: CASSELTGWDQPQHF. The CDR3 nucleotides are TGTGCCAGCAGTGAACTTACAGGGTGGGATCAGCCCCAGCATTTT.

The chain has TRBV3-1 (or the pseudogene TRBV3-2) and TRBJ1-4; D possibly corresponds to TRBD1 (5 bases). V lost 2 bases and J 8 bases, leaving 15 bases between the germline ends. Germline CDR1 is LGHDT and CDR2 is YNNKEL (reference sequence). CDR3 length: 15 residues. The CDR3 DNA is TGTGCCAGCAGCCAACTTCAACCAGGGTACGAAAAACTGTTTTTT. Amino acid sequence: CASSQLQPGYEKLFF.

This clone was seen a handful of times. This chain uses TRBV10-3 with TRBJ1-5, with D uncertain. Trimming cost V 10 bases and J 1 base, with 17 bases left between them. Germline assignment: CDR1 ENHRY and CDR2 SYGVKD. CDR3 length equals 15 residues. CDR3 residues: CATGGKGTSNQPQHF. CDR3 nucleotides: TGTGCCACCGGCGGGAAAGGAACGAGCAATCAGCCCCAGCATTTT.

V usage is TRBV3-1 (or the pseudogene TRBV3-2) and J usage is TRBJ2-5; TRBD1 might be the D (5 bases). Germline-derived CDR1 and CDR2 are LGHDT and YNNKEL (reference sequence). CDR3 length: 15 residues. The ends were cut back, 1 base at V and 7 bases at J, with 16 bases in the middle. The CDR3 nucleotides are TGTGCCAGCAGCCAAGTTCAGGGCGGTTCCTGGACCCAGTACTTC. Translating it yields CASSQVQGGSWTQYF.

The V and J genes are TRBV15 and TRBJ2-1; TRBD2 aligns across 7 bases. The CDR3 covers 16 residues. Germline CDR1 LNHNV, CDR2 YYDKDF (reference sequence). Trimming cost V 0 bases and J 0 bases; bases outside gene matches: 2. CDR3 sequence: CATSRDRGSSYNEQFF. The CDR3 DNA reads TGTGCCACCAGCAGAGATCGCGGGAGCTCCTACAATGAGCAGTTCTTC.

This chain links TRBV28 with TRBJ1-2; D perhaps matches TRBD1 (5 bases). Trimming left V 8 bases short and J 3 bases short, with 10 bases between. The CDR3 sequence is 12 residues long. In germline, CDR1 is MDHEN, CDR2 SYDVKM. CDR3 sequence (DNA): TGTGCCAGCGGAGCAGGGCACTATGGCTACACCTTC. This gives the protein CASGAGHYGYTF.

The rearrangement uses TRBV12-3 or TRBV12-4 and TRBJ2-7, with D possibly TRBD2 on 6 matching bases. V lost 3 bases and J 7 bases, leaving 13 bases between the germline ends. This CDR3 is 13 amino acids long. CDR3 sequence (DNA): TGTGCCAGCAGTTTTGGAGGGGTTTGGGAGCAGTACTTC. This sequence encodes CASSFGGVWEQYF.

The chain combines TRBV5-1 with TRBJ2-3, with 7 positions matching TRBD2. J gave up 2 bases and V 4 bases, and 4 bases lay outside the gene matches. Germline CDR1 and CDR2: SGHRS and YFSETQ. The CDR3 has 14 residues. The CDR3 spells CASSDGRPTDTQYF. CDR3 DNA sequence: TGCGCCAGCAGCGACGGGAGGCCCACAGATACGCAGTATTTT.